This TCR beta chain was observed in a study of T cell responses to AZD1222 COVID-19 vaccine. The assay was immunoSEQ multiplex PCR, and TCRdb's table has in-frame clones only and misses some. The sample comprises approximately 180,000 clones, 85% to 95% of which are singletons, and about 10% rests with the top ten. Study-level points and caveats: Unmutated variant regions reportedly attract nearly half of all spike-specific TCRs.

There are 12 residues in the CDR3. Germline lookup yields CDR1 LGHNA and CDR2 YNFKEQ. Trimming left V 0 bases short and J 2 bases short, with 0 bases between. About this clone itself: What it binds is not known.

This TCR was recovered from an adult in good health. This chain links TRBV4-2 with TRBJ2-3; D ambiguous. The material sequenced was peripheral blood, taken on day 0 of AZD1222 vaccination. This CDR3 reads CASSQDTDTQYF. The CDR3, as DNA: TGTGCCAGCAGCCAAGACACAGATACGCAGTATTTT.